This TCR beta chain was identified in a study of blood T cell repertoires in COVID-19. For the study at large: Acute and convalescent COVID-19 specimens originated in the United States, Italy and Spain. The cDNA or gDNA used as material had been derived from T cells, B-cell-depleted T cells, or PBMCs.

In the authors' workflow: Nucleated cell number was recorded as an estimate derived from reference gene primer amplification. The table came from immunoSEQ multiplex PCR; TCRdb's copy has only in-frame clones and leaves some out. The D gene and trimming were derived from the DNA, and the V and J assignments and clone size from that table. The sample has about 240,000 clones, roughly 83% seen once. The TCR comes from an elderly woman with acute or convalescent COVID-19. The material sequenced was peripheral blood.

CDR3 sequence (DNA): TGTGCCACCTCCCTTTGGGCGCGTAATTCACCCCTCCACTTT. It is translated as CATSLWARNSPLHF. The chain uses TRBV27 and TRBJ1-6; no clear D. V lost 10 bases, J lost 6 bases, and 16 bases lay in between. The V gene's germline CDR1 is MNHEY and CDR2 SMNVEV (reference sequence). The CDR3 is made up of 14 amino acids.